Listed below are T cell receptor beta chains from one sample, sequenced in a study of blood T cell repertoires in COVID-19. Only in-frame clones appear in the TCRdb table, and some are missing; sequencing was by immunoSEQ multiplex PCR. The sample consists of 250,000 to 350,000 clones, roughly 90% of them appearing once. Sequencing used peripheral blood. These receptor sequences come from a woman in her thirties with COVID-19, enrolled during active disease. The CDR3 runs from the conserved cysteine through the conserved F or W. The order of the fields is CDR3 DNA, CDR3 protein, J gene, D gene, V gene, clone size. The D gene is left open where the match is weak. A row's size may be missing; if present it is once, few, many or a size class.

CDR3nt: TGTGCCAGCAGCGGCTGGCGGGTAAGCTCCTACGAGCAGTACTTC
CDR3aa: CASSGWRVSSYEQYF
j_gene: TRBJ2-7
d_gene: NA
v_gene: TRBV11-2
abundance: NA

CDR3nt: TGTGCCACCAGTGATTCGGGACAACGGAGCTACGAGCAGTACTTC
CDR3aa: CATSDSGQRSYEQYF
j_gene: TRBJ2-7
d_gene: NA
v_gene: TRBV24-1
abundance: NA

CDR3nt: TGCGCCAGCAGCCCCCGGGTGATCGGGAGGGGCACAGATACGCAGTATTTT
CDR3aa: CASSPRVIGRGTDTQYF
j_gene: TRBJ2-3
d_gene: TRBD2
v_gene: TRBV4-1
abundance: NA

CDR3nt: TGCGCCACTTTGGATCCGGGGCAGCCCCAGCATTTT
CDR3aa: CATLDPGQPQHF
j_gene: TRBJ1-5
d_gene: NA
v_gene: TRBV10-2
abundance: once

CDR3nt: TGTGCCATCGGGCCGCAGGGCTATGGCTACACCTTC
CDR3aa: CAIGPQGYGYTF
j_gene: TRBJ1-2
d_gene: NA
v_gene: TRBV30
abundance: few

CDR3nt: TGCAGCGTTGAAAGGGTCAGGGGGGCTGAAGCTTTCTTT
CDR3aa: CSVERVRGAEAFF
j_gene: TRBJ1-1
d_gene: TRBD1
v_gene: TRBV29-1
abundance: NA

CDR3nt: TGTGCCAGCAGCTTTCGGACTAGCGGGAGTCGGTATGAGCAGTTCTTC
CDR3aa: CASSFRTSGSRYEQFF
j_gene: TRBJ2-1
d_gene: TRBD2
v_gene: TRBV13
abundance: NA

CDR3nt: TGTGCCAGCAGCCTAGGACTAGGGGGGACCCAGTACTTC
CDR3aa: CASSLGLGGTQYF
j_gene: TRBJ2-5
d_gene: NA
v_gene: TRBV14
abundance: NA

CDR3nt: TGTGCCAGCTCACCGGACTTGTGGGGCTACACCTTC
CDR3aa: CASSPDLWGYTF
j_gene: TRBJ1-2
d_gene: NA
v_gene: TRBV18
abundance: NA

CDR3nt: TGCGCCAGCAGCCATCCCGGGACTAGCGGGAGGACCCCCTCCTACAATGAGCAGTTCTTC
CDR3aa: CASSHPGTSGRTPSYNEQFF
j_gene: TRBJ2-1
d_gene: TRBD2
v_gene: TRBV4-1
abundance: NA

CDR3nt: TGTGCCAGCAGTCGATTTCGGCGGGAGTACGAGCAGTACTTC
CDR3aa: CASSRFRREYEQYF
j_gene: TRBJ2-7
d_gene: TRBD2
v_gene: TRBV27
abundance: once

CDR3nt: TGTGCCAGCAGCTTAGGGCGGGGGACTCTGAACACCGGGGAGCTGTTTTTT
CDR3aa: CASSLGRGTLNTGELFF
j_gene: TRBJ2-2
d_gene: TRBD2
v_gene: TRBV7-2
abundance: NA

CDR3nt: TGTGCCAGCAGCCAAGATCGGGACAGGGGGCCGGGGCACACCTTC
CDR3aa: CASSQDRDRGPGHTF
j_gene: TRBJ1-2
d_gene: TRBD1
v_gene: TRBV14
abundance: NA

CDR3nt: TGTGCCACTCGGGGGACCTCCTACGAGCAGTACTTC
CDR3aa: CATRGTSYEQYF
j_gene: TRBJ2-7
d_gene: NA
v_gene: TRBV2
abundance: NA

CDR3nt: TGTGCCAGTAGTACCAGGGAGGCGCAGTTCTTC
CDR3aa: CASSTREAQFF
j_gene: TRBJ2-1
d_gene: NA
v_gene: TRBV19
abundance: NA

CDR3nt: TGTGCCAGCAGCCGGGATTCCGGCCTAGCGGGCAATGAGCAGTTCTTC
CDR3aa: CASSRDSGLAGNEQFF
j_gene: TRBJ2-1
d_gene: TRBD2
v_gene: TRBV7-3
abundance: NA

CDR3nt: TGTGCCAGCACCCGACTTGTCCCAGCTGAAGCTTTCTTT
CDR3aa: CASTRLVPAEAFF
j_gene: TRBJ1-1
d_gene: NA
v_gene: TRBV6-5
abundance: NA

CDR3nt: TGTGCCAGCAGCCAATGGCAGGGGGAACATGGCTACACCTTC
CDR3aa: CASSQWQGEHGYTF
j_gene: TRBJ1-2
d_gene: TRBD1
v_gene: TRBV4-2
abundance: NA

CDR3nt: TGTGCCAGCAGTGACGAGGGAAGCACAGATACGCAGTATTTT
CDR3aa: CASSDEGSTDTQYF
j_gene: TRBJ2-3
d_gene: NA
v_gene: TRBV6-4
abundance: NA

CDR3nt: TGTGCCATCAGTGGATCAGGACCAGGGCAGGAGACCCAGTACTTC
CDR3aa: CAISGSGPGQETQYF
j_gene: TRBJ2-5
d_gene: NA
v_gene: TRBV10-3
abundance: NA

CDR3nt: TGTGCCAGCAGTTACTCGAACCAGGGGGTCGGCAATGAGCAGTTCTTC
CDR3aa: CASSYSNQGVGNEQFF
j_gene: TRBJ2-1
d_gene: TRBD1
v_gene: TRBV6-7
abundance: NA

CDR3nt: TGTGCCAGCAGTGCTGGGGGACTAGTGGCTACGAATGAGCAGTTCTTC
CDR3aa: CASSAGGLVATNEQFF
j_gene: TRBJ2-1
d_gene: TRBD2
v_gene: TRBV2
abundance: NA

CDR3nt: TGTGCCAGCAGCCAAGGTCCCCCCGAGAACGAGCAGTACTTC
CDR3aa: CASSQGPPENEQYF
j_gene: TRBJ2-7
d_gene: NA
v_gene: TRBV3-1/TRBV3-2
abundance: NA

CDR3nt: TGCGCCAGCAGCCAAGATCAGGGCGGGGGGACCCACGAGCAGTACTTC
CDR3aa: CASSQDQGGGTHEQYF
j_gene: TRBJ2-7
d_gene: TRBD2
v_gene: TRBV4-1
abundance: few

CDR3nt: TGTGCCAGCAGTTTAGGGCAGAACACAGATACGCAGTATTTT
CDR3aa: CASSLGQNTDTQYF
j_gene: TRBJ2-3
d_gene: NA
v_gene: TRBV28
abundance: NA

CDR3nt: TGTGCCAGCAGCTTAGATACCGACACCTATGGCTACACCTTC
CDR3aa: CASSLDTDTYGYTF
j_gene: TRBJ1-2
d_gene: NA
v_gene: TRBV7-8
abundance: NA

CDR3nt: TGTGCCAGCAGCACACGGACAGGGGGAAACTATGGCTACACCTTC
CDR3aa: CASSTRTGGNYGYTF
j_gene: TRBJ1-2
d_gene: TRBD1
v_gene: TRBV6-1
abundance: NA

CDR3nt: TGTGCCAGCAGTTACTCCCCGGGACAGACTAACTATGGCTACACCTTC
CDR3aa: CASSYSPGQTNYGYTF
j_gene: TRBJ1-2
d_gene: TRBD1
v_gene: TRBV6-6
abundance: NA

CDR3nt: TGCAGCGTTGGGATGCCCTGGGGGCGGATTAACAATGAGCAGTTCTTC
CDR3aa: CSVGMPWGRINNEQFF
j_gene: TRBJ2-1
d_gene: NA
v_gene: TRBV29-1
abundance: NA

CDR3nt: TGTGCCAGCAGCGATCCCGGGACATACACCGGGGAGCTGTTTTTT
CDR3aa: CASSDPGTYTGELFF
j_gene: TRBJ2-2
d_gene: NA
v_gene: TRBV11-3
abundance: NA